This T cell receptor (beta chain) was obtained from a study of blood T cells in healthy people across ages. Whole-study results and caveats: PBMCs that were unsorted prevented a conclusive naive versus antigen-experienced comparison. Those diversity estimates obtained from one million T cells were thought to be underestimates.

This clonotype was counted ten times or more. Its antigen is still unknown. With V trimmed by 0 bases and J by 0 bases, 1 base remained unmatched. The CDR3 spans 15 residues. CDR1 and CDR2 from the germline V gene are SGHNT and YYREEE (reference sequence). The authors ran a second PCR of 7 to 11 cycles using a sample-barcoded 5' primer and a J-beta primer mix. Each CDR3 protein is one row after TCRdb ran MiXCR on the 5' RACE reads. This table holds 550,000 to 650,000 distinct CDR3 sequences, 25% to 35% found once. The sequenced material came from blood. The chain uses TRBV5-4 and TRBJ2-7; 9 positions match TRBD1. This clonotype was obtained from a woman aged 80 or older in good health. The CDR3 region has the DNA TGTGCCAGCAGCTTGGGACAGGGGGGCTCCTACGAGCAGTACTTC. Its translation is CASSLGQGGSYEQYF.